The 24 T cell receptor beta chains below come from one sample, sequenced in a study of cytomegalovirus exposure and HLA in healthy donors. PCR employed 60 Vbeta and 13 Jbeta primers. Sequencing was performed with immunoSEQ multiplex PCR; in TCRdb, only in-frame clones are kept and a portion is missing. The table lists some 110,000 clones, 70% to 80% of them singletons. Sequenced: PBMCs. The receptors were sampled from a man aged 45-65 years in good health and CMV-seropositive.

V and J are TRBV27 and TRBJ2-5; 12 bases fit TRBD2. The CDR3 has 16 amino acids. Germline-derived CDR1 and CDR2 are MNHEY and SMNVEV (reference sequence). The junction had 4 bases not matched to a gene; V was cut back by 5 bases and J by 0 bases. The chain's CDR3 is CASSMGLAGNQETQYF. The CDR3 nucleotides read TGTGCCAGCAGTATGGGACTAGCGGGCAACCAAGAGACCCAGTACTTC.

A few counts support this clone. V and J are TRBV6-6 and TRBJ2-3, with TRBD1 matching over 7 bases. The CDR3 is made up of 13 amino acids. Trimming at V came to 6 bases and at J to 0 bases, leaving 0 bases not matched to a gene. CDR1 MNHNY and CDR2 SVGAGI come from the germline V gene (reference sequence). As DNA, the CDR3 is TGTGCCAGCAGGGGACAGAGCACAGATACGCAGTATTTT. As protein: CASRGQSTDTQYF.

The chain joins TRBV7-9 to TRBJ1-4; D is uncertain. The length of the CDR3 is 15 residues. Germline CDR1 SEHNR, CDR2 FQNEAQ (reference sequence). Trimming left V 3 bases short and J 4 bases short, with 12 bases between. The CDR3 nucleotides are TGTGCCAGCAGCTTGTTGTCAGGAGGTAATGAAAAACTGTTTTTT. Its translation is CASSLLSGGNEKLFF.

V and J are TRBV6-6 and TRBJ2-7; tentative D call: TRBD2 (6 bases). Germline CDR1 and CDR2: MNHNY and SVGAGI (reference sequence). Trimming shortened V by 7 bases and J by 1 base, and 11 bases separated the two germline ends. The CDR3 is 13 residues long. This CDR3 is CASTADYSYEQYF. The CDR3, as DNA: TGTGCCAGCACGGCGGACTATTCCTACGAGCAGTACTTC.

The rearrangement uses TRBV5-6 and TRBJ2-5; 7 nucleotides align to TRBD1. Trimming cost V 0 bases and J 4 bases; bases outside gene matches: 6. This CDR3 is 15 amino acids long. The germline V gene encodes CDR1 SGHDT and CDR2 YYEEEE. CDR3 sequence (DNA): TGTGCCAGCAGCTTGGTGTTGGCAGGGGGAGAGACCCAGTACTTC. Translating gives CASSLVLAGGETQYF. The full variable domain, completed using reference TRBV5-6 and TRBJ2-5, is DAGVTQSPTHLIKTRGQQVTLRCSPKSGHDTVSWYQQALGQGPQFIFQYYEEEERQRGNFPDRFSGHQFPNYSSELNVNALLLGDSALYLCASSLVLAGGETQYFGPGTRLLVL.

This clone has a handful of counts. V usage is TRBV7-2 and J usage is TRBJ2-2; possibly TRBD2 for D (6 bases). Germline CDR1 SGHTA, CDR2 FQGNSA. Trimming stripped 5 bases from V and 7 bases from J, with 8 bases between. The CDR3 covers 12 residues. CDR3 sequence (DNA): TGTGCCAGCAGCGGGGGGTACGGGGAGCTGTTTTTT. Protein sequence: CASSGGYGELFF.

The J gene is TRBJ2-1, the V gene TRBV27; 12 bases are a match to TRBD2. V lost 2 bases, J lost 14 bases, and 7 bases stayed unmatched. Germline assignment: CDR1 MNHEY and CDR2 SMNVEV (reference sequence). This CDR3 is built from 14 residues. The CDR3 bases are TGTGCCAGCAGTTTAGGGCTAGCGGGAGGGCCTGAGTTCTTC. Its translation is CASSLGLAGGPEFF.

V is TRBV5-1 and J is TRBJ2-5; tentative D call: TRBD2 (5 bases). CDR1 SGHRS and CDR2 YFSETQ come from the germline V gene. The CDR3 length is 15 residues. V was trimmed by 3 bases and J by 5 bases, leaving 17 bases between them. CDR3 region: CASSSGSGSEETQYF. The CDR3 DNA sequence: TGCGCCAGCAGCTCGGGATCGGGGAGTGAGGAGACCCAGTACTTC.

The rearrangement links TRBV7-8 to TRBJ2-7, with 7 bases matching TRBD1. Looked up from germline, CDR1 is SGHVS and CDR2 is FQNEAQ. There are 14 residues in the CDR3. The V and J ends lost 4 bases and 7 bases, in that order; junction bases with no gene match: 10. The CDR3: CASSSQTGSQEQYF. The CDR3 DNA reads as TGTGCCAGCAGCTCTCAGACAGGGTCTCAGGAGCAGTACTTC.

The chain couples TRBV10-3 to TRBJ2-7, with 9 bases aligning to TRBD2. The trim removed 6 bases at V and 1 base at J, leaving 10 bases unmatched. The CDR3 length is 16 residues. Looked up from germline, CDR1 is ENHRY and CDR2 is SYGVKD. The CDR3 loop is CAISYIAGVGSYEQYF. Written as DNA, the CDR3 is TGTGCCATCAGCTATATAGCGGGAGTTGGGTCCTACGAGCAGTACTTC.

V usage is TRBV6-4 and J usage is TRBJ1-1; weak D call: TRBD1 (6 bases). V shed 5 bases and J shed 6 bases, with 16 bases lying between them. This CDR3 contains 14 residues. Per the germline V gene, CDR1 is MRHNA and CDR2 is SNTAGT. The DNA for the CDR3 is TGTGCCAGCAGTCTAAGGGAGGGGGGCGCTGAAGCTTTCTTT. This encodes CASSLREGGAEAFF.

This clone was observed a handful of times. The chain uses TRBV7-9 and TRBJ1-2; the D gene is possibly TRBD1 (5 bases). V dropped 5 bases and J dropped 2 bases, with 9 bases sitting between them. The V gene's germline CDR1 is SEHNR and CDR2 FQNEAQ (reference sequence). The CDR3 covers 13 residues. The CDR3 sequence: CASSPGANYGYTF. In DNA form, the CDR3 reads TGTGCCAGCAGCCCTGGGGCCAACTATGGCTACACCTTC.

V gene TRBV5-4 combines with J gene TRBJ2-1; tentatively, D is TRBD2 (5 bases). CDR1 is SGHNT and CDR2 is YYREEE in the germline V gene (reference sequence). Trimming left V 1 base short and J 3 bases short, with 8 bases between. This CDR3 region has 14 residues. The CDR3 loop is CASSLTGNYNEQFF. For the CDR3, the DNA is TGTGCCAGCAGCTTGACCGGGAACTACAATGAGCAGTTCTTC.

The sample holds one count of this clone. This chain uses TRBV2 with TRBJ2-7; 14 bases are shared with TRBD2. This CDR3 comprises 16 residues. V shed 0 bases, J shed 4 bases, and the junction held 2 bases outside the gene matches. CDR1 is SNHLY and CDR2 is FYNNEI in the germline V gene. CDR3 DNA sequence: TGTGCCAGCAGTGAAGCCGGGACTAGCGGGAGATACGAGCAGTACTTC. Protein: CASSEAGTSGRYEQYF.

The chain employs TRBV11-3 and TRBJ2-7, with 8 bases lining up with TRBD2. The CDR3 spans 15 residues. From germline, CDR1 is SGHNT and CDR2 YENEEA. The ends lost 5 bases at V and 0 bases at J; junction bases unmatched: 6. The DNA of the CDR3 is TGTGCCAGCAGCAAGACTAGCGCGAGCTCCTACGAGCAGTACTTC. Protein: CASSKTSASSYEQYF.

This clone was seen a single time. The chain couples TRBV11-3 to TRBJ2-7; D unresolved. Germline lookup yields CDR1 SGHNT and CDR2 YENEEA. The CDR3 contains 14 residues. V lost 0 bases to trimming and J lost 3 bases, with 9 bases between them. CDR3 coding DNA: TGTGCCAGCAGCTTAGATTCGGCTAGCTACGAGCAGTACTTC. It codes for CASSLDSASYEQYF.

Here the CDR3 reads CASNKGGATYEQYF. As DNA, the CDR3 is TGTGCCAGCAACAAAGGGGGGGCGACCTACGAGCAGTACTTC. This rearrangement joins TRBV5-5 to TRBJ2-7, with D perhaps matching TRBD2 (7 bases). The CDR3 has 14 amino acids. The V gene's germline CDR1 is SGHKS and CDR2 YYEKEE (reference sequence). Trimming shortened V by 6 bases and J by 2 bases, and 15 bases separated the two germline ends.

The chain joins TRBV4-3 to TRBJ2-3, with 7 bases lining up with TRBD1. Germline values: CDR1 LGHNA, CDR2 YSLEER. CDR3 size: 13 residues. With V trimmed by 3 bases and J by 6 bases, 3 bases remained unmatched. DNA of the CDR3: TGCGCCAGCAGCCAGCGACAGGGCGATACGCAGTATTTT. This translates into CASSQRQGDTQYF.

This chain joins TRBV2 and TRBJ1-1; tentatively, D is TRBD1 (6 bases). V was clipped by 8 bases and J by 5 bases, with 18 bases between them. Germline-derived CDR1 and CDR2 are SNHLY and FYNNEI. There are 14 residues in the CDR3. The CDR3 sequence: CASAPEGTPTEAFF. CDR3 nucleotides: TGTGCCAGCGCCCCGGAAGGGACACCGACTGAAGCTTTCTTT.

The CDR3 region has the DNA TGTGCCAGCAGCTTAACTGACAGCGAGACCCAGTACTTC. The encoded protein is CASSLTDSETQYF. V is TRBV5-6 and J is TRBJ2-5; a weak D match, TRBD1 (5 bases). This CDR3 is built from 13 residues. V lost 2 bases and J lost 5, with 10 bases in between. From germline, CDR1 is SGHDT and CDR2 YYEEEE.

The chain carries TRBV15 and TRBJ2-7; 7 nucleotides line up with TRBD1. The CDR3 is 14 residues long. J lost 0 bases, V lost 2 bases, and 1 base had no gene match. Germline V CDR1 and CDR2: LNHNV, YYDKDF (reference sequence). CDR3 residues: CATSRTGDSYEQYF. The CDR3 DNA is TGTGCCACCAGCAGAACAGGGGACTCCTACGAGCAGTACTTC.

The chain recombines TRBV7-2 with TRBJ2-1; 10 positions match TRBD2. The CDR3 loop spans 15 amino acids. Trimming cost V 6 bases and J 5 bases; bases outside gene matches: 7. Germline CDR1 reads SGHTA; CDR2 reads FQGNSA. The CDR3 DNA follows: TGTGCCAGCAGAAAACTAGCGGGGACAAACAATGAGCAGTTCTTC. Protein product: CASRKLAGTNNEQFF. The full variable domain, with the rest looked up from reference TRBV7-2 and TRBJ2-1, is GAGVSQSPSNKVTEKGKDVELRCDPISGHTALYWYRQSLGQGLEFLIYFQGNSAPDKSGLPSDRFSAERTGGSVSTLTIQRTQQEDSAVYLCASRKLAGTNNEQFFGPGTRLTVL.

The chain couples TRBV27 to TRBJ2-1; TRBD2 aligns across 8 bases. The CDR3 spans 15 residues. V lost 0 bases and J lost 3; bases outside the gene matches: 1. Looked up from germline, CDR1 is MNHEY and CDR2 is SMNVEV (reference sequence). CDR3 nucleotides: TGTGCCAGCAGTTTATCGGGGACTAGCTACAATGAGCAGTTCTTC. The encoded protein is CASSLSGTSYNEQFF.

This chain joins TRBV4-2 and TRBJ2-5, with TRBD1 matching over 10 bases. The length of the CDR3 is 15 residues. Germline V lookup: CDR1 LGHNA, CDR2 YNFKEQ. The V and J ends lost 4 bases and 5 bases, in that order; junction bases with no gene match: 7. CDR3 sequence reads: CASSREGQGTETQYF. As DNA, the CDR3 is TGTGCCAGCAGCCGGGAGGGACAGGGGACTGAGACCCAGTACTTC.